These 21 T cell receptor beta chains originate from one sample sequenced in a study of beta chain features in type 1 diabetes listed by TCRdb under 2018. What the authors observed across the whole study: A moderate but significant shortening of TCRB CDR3 length was observed in type 1 diabetes patients in all four CD4+ subsets.

The library was generated by the immunoSEQ multiplex PCR assay. The entire amount of isolated RNA was reverse transcribed using the High Capacity cDNA Reverse Transcription Kit, so the sequenced TCRB transcripts were expressed ones. Imported from immuneACCESS, the table was reduced by TCRdb to in-frame sequences with V and J called. These copies leave out some clones; in studies compared against another copy, an unresolved V gene accounts for under half, and the cause of the remainder is not known. For this sample the table gives 150,000 or so clones, of which about 8.1% were detected only once. Approximately 0.54% of the sample comes from the top ten. Antigens of these TCRs are unknown. The sequencing input was central memory CD4+ T cells from blood. The receptors were sampled from a young woman with type 1 diabetes.

This clone occurred a few times. The V and J genes are TRBV5-1 and TRBJ1-2; no clear D gene. This CDR3 spans 14 amino acids. V was clipped by 0 bases and J by 6 bases, with 12 bases between them. Germline V CDR1 and CDR2: SGHRS, YFSETQ. CDR3 sequence reads: CASSLAEVYDGYTF. The CDR3 DNA sequence: TGCGCCAGCAGCTTGGCTGAGGTTTATGATGGCTACACCTTC.

This clone has just a few counts. This rearrangement joins TRBV16 to TRBJ2-5, with 7 bases that match TRBD1. CDR1 and CDR2 (germline): KGHSY, FQNENV. The CDR3 runs 13 residues. The trim removed 4 bases at V and 5 bases at J, leaving 4 bases unmatched. The CDR3 sequence is CASSPTGRETQYF. The CDR3 DNA reads as TGTGCCAGCAGCCCGACAGGGCGGGAGACCCAGTACTTC.

The chain carries TRBV19 and TRBJ1-5; TRBD1 matches at 9 bases. Trimming removed 4 bases from V and 5 bases from J; junction bases left unmatched: 3. The germline gives CDR1 LNHDA, CDR2 SQIVND (reference sequence). The CDR3 runs to 14 residues. The CDR3 loop reads CASSKDRGDQPQHF. In DNA, the CDR3 is TGTGCCAGTAGTAAGGACAGGGGTGATCAGCCCCAGCATTTT.

The J gene is TRBJ2-1, the V gene TRBV6-1, with D possibly matching TRBD2 (5 bases). Trimming cost V 3 bases and J 3 bases, with 12 bases left between them. Germline V gene sequence: CDR1 MNHNS, CDR2 SASEGT. This CDR3 region has 15 residues. Written as DNA, the CDR3 is TGTGCCAGCAGTGAGATGGGTAGCGACTACAATGAGCAGTTCTTC. This translates into CASSEMGSDYNEQFF.

The sample holds a few counts of this clone. The chain carries TRBV18 and TRBJ2-2; the D gene is possibly TRBD1 (6 bases). Germline V lookup: CDR1 KGHSH, CDR2 LQKENI. V was cut by 2 bases and J by 4 bases, with 11 bases left in between. CDR3 length: 15 residues. CDR3 residues: CASSPMTGSTGELFF. The CDR3 DNA reads TGTGCCAGCTCACCAATGACAGGCTCCACCGGGGAGCTGTTTTTT.

This clone was seen a few times. The chain joins TRBV6-1 to TRBJ2-5; D ambiguous. The CDR3 loop spans 14 amino acids. Germline loops: CDR1 MNHNS, CDR2 SASEGT. Trimming cost V 1 base and J 0 bases, with 6 bases left between them. The CDR3, as DNA: TGTGCCAGCAGTGAAGGGGCAAACCAAGAGACCCAGTACTTC. Its protein product is CASSEGANQETQYF.

This chain uses TRBV7-2 with TRBJ2-1; 8 bases are a match to TRBD2. Unmatched junction bases numbered 14, after V lost 6 bases and J lost 10 bases. This CDR3 spans 15 amino acids. From germline, CDR1 is SGHTA and CDR2 FQGNSA. The CDR3 is CASRRAGVELGEQFF. The CDR3 region has the DNA TGTGCCAGCAGGAGAGCGGGAGTTGAGCTAGGAGAGCAGTTCTTC.

The sample holds a few counts of this clone. The chain joins TRBV5-1 to TRBJ1-4, with 7 bases fitting TRBD1. Germline V gene data show CDR1 as SGHRS and CDR2 as YFSETQ. The CDR3 length is 15 residues. After removal of 5 bases from V and 5 bases from J, the junction contained 9 bases not matched to a gene. The DNA of the CDR3 is TGCGCCAGCAGGGGGGACAGCAGATCAAATGAAAAACTGTTTTTT. It codes for CASRGDSRSNEKLFF.

The rearrangement uses TRBV7-9 and TRBJ1-5; 11 bases are a match to TRBD1. V lost 4 bases to trimming and J lost 8 bases; unmatched junction nucleotides: 4. This CDR3 has 14 residues. Per the germline V gene, CDR1 is SEHNR and CDR2 is FQNEAQ (reference sequence). CDR3 protein: CASSSGTGGKPQHF. The CDR3, as DNA: TGTGCCAGCAGCTCGGGGACAGGGGGGAAGCCCCAGCATTTT.

This clone was recorded a few times. This chain connects TRBV29-1 to TRBJ2-1; 7 bases line up with TRBD1. The V gene's germline CDR1 is SQVTM and CDR2 ANQGSEA. This CDR3 has 13 amino acids. The junction had 3 bases not matched to a gene; V was cut back by 4 bases and J by 3 bases. CDR3: CSVAGTVYNEQFF. CDR3 nucleotides: TGCAGCGTTGCTGGGACAGTCTACAATGAGCAGTTCTTC.

This clone was counted only a few times. This sequence joins TRBV30 and TRBJ2-3, with D possibly TRBD2 on 6 matching bases. The germline V and J ends were trimmed by 0 bases and 2 bases, with 12 bases remaining between them. Germline loops: CDR1 GTSNPN, CDR2 SVGIG (reference sequence). The CDR3 extends over 15 amino acids. The chain's CDR3 is CAWSVGGSLTDTQYF. In DNA, the CDR3 is TGTGCCTGGAGTGTAGGAGGGAGCCTCACAGATACGCAGTATTTT.

The chain combines TRBV7-2 with TRBJ2-1, with D possibly matching TRBD1 (6 bases). This CDR3 has 15 amino acids. Germline CDR1 is SGHTA and CDR2 is FQGNSA. The V gene lost 0 bases and the J gene lost 4 bases, with 10 bases spanning the gap. This CDR3 is CASSLAGQGYNEQFF. The CDR3 bases are TGTGCCAGCAGCTTAGCTGGGCAGGGGTACAATGAGCAGTTCTTC.

This clone has a handful of counts. The gene calls are TRBV7-3 and TRBJ2-7, with TRBD1 matching over 7 bases. V lost 5 bases and J lost 5; bases outside the gene matches: 9. CDR3 length: 14 amino acids. Germline-derived CDR1 and CDR2 are SGHTA and FQGTGA. The CDR3 sequence is CASSKTGVRDEQYF. The CDR3 DNA reads TGTGCCAGCAGCAAAACAGGGGTCCGGGACGAGCAGTACTTC.

This clone was counted only a few times. The chain joins TRBV30 to TRBJ2-1; 7 bases align to TRBD1. Germline CDR1 is GTSNPN and CDR2 is SVGIG (reference sequence). The CDR3 is made up of 13 amino acids. V shed 5 bases and J 7 bases; nucleotides not matched to a gene: 8. CDR3 in DNA: TGTGCCTGGTCGACAGGGTTAAGAAATGAGCAGTTCTTC. Protein product: CAWSTGLRNEQFF. Full variable domain (remainder filled in from reference TRBV30 and TRBJ2-1): SQTIHQWPATLVQPVGSPLSLECTVEGTSNPNLYWYRQAAGRGLQLLFYSVGIGQISSEVPQNLSASRPQDRQFILSSKKLLLSDSGFYLCAWSTGLRNEQFFGPGTRLTVL.

This clone came up a few times. V gene TRBV6-6 combines with J gene TRBJ1-2; D is possibly TRBD1 (5 bases). V was cut by 6 bases and J by 2 bases, with 7 bases left in between. This CDR3 contains 12 residues. Germline V CDR1 and CDR2: MNHNY, SVGAGI (reference sequence). For the CDR3, the DNA is TGTGCCAGCAGCGACAGCAACTATGGCTACACCTTC. Its protein product is CASSDSNYGYTF.

This clone was detected only a few times. V is TRBV4-3 and J is TRBJ2-1; D gene ambiguous. Germline V gene lookup returns CDR1 LGHNA and CDR2 YSLEER. V was pared by 0 bases and J by 2 bases, with 8 bases between. The CDR3 sequence is 15 residues long. Here the CDR3 reads CASSQDSWAYNEQFF. In DNA form, the CDR3 reads TGCGCCAGCAGCCAAGATAGCTGGGCCTACAATGAGCAGTTCTTC.

The chain has TRBV6-5 and TRBJ2-1, with D possibly matching TRBD2 (6 bases). Between the trimmed V and J ends, which lost 5 bases and 12 bases, there was a span of 23 bases. CDR3 length: 15 residues. The V gene's germline CDR1 is MNHEY and CDR2 SVGAGI. The CDR3 loop is CASSRNRGSEAGQFF. The DNA for the CDR3 is TGTGCCAGCAGTCGAAATCGGGGGAGCGAGGCGGGGCAGTTCTTC.

CDR3 nucleotides: TGTGCCAGCAGTGAAACAGGCAACTCCTACGAGCAGTACTTC. Residues: CASSETGNSYEQYF. This chain connects TRBV25-1 to TRBJ2-7, with D perhaps TRBD1 (5 bases). Trimming shortened V by 2 bases and J by 0 bases, and 8 bases separated the two germline ends. The length of the CDR3 is 14 residues. Germline-derived CDR1 and CDR2 are MGHDK and SYGVNS.

The V call is TRBV10-3, the J call TRBJ2-2; a weak D match, TRBD2 (5 bases). The CDR3 runs 14 residues. V lost 3 bases and J lost 2, with 7 bases in between. From germline, CDR1 is ENHRY and CDR2 SYGVKD. The CDR3 nucleotides read TGTGCCATCAGTGACCGGGAAAACACCGGGGAGCTGTTTTTT. Its translation is CAISDRENTGELFF.

This clone was found a few times. The chain carries TRBV18 and TRBJ1-3; D is perhaps TRBD1 (6 bases). V was clipped by 5 bases and J by 4 bases, with 9 bases between them. CDR3 length: 13 residues. Germline CDR1 and CDR2: KGHSH and LQKENI. DNA of the CDR3: TGTGCCAGCTCAGGGGACACCGGAAACACCATATATTTT. Encoded protein: CASSGDTGNTIYF. Complete variable domain (other parts from reference TRBV18 and TRBJ1-3): NAGVMQNPRHLVRRRGQEARLRCSPMKGHSHVYWYRQLPEEGLKFMVYLQKENIIDESGMPKERFSAEFPKEGPSILRIQQVVRGDSAAYFCASSGDTGNTIYFGEGSWLTVV.

V gene TRBV2 combines with J gene TRBJ1-5; D may be TRBD1 (5 bases). Per the germline V gene, CDR1 is SNHLY and CDR2 is FYNNEI. This CDR3 contains 14 residues. Between the trimmed V and J ends, which lost 3 bases and 2 bases, there was a span of 8 bases. In nucleotides, the CDR3 is TGTGCCAGCAGTGAGTTGACAGGCAATCAGCCCCAGCATTTT. Translated, it gives CASSELTGNQPQHF.